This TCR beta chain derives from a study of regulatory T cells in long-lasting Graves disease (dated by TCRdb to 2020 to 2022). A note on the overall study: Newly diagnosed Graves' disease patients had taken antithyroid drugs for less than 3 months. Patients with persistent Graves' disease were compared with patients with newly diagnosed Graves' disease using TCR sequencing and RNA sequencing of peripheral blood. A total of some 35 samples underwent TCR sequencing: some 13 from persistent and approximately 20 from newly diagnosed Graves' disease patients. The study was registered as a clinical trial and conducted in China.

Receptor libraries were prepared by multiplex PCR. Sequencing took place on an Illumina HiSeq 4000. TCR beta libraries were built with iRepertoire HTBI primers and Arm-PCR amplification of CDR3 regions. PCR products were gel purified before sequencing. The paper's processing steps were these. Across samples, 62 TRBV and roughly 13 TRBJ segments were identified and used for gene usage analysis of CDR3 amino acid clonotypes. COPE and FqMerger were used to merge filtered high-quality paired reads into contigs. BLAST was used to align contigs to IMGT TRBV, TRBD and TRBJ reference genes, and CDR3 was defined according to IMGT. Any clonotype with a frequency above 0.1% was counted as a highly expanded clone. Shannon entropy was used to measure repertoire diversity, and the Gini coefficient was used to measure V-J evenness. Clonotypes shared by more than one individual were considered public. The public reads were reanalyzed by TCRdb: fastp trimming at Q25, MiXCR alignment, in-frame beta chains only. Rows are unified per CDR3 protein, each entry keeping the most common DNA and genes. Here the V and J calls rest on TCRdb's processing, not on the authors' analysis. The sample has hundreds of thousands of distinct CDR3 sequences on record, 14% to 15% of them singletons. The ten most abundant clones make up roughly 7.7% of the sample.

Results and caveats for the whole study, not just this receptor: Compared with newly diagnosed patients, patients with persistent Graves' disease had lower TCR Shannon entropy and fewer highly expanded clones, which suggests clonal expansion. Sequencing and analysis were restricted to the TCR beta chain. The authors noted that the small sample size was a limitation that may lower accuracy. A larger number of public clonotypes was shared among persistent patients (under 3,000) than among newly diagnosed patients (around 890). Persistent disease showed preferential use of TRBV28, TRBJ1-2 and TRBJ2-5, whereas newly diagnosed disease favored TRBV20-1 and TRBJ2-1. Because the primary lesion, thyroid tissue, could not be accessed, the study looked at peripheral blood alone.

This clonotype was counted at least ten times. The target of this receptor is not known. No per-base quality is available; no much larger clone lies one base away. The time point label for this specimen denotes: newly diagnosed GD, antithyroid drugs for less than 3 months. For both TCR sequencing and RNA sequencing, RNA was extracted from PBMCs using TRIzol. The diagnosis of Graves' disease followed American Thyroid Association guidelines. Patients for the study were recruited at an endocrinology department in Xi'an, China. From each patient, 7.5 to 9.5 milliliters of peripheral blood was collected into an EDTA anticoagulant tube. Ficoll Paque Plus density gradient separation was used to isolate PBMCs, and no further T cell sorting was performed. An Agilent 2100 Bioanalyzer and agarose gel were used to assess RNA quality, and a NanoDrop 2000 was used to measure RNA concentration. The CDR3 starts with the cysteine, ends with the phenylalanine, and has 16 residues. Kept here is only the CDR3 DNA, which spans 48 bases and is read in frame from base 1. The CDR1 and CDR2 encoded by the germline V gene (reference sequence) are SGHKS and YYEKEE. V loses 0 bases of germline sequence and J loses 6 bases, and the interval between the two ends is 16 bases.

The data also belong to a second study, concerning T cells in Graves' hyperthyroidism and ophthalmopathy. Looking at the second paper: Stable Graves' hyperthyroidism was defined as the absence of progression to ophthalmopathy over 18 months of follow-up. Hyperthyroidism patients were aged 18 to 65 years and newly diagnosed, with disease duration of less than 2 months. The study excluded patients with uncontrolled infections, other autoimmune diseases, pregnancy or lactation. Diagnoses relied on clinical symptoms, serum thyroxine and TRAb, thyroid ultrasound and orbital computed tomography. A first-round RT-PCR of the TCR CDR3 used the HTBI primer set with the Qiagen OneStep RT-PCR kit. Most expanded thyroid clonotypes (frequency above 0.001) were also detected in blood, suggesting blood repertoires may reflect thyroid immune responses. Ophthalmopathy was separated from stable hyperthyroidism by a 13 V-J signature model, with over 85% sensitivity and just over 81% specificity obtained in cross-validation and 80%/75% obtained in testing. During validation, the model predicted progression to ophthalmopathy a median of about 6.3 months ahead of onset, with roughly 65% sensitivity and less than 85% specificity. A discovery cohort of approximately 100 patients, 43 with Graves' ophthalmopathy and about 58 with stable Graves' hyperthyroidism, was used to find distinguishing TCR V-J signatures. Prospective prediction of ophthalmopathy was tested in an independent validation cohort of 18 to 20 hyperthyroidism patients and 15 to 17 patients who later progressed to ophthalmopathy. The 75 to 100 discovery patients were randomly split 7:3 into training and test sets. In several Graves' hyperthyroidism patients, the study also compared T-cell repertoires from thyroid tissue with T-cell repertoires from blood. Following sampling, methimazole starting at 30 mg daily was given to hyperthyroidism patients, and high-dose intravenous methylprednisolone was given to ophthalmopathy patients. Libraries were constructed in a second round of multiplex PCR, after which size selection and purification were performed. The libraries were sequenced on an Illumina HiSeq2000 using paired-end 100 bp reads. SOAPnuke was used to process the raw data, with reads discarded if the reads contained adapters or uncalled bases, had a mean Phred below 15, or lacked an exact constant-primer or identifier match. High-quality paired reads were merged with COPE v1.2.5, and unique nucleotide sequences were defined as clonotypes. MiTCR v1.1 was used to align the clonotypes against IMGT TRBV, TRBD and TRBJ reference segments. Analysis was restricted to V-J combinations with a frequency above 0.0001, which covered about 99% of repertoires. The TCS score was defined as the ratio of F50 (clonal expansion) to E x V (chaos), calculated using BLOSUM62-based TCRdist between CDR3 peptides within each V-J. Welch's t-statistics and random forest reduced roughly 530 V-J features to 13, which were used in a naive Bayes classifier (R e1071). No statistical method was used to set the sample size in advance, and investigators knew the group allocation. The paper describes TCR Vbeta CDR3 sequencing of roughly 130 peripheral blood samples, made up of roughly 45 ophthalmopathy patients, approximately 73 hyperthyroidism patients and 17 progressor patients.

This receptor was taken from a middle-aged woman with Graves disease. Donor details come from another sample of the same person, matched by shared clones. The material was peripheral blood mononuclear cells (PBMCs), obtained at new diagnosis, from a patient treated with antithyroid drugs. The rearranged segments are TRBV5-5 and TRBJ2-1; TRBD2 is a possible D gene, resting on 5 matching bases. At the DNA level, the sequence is TGTGCCAGCAGCTTGGGACCGGGGAATAAGGGCAATGAGCAGTTCTTC. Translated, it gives CASSLGPGNKGNEQFF.